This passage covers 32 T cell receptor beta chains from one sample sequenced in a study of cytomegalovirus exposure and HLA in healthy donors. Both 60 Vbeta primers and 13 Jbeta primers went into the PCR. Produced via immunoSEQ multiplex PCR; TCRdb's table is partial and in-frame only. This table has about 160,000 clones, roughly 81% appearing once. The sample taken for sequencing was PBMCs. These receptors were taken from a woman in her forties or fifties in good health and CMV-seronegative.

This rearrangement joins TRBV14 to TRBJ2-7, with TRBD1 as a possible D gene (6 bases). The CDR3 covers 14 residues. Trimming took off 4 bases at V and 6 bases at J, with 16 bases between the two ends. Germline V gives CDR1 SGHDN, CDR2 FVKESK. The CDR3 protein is CASSPGQIALEQYF. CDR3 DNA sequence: TGTGCCAGCAGCCCCGGACAGATCGCCCTCGAGCAGTACTTC.

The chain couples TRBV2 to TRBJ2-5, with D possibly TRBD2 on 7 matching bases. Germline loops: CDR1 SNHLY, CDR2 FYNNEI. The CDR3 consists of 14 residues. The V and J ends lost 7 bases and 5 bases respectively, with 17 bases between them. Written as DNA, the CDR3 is TGTGCCAGCAAGGAGGGGGGGGCCTGGGAGACCCAGTACTTC. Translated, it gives CASKEGGAWETQYF.

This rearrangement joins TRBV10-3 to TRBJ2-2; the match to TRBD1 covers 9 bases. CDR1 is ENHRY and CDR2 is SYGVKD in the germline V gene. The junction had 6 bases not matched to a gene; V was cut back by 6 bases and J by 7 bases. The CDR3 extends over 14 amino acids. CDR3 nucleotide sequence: TGTGCCATCAGCTGGGACAGGGTCGGCGGGGAGCTGTTTTTT. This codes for CAISWDRVGGELFF.

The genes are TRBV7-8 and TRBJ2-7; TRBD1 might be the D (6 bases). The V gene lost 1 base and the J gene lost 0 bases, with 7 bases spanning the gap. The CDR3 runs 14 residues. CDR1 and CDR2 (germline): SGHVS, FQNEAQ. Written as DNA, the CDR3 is TGTGCCAGCAGCTTAGACAGGGCCTCCTACGAGCAGTACTTC. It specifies CASSLDRASYEQYF.

DNA of the CDR3: TGTGCCAGCAAACCGGACAGGGGGGATGCCGGGGAGCTGTTTTTT. The encoded protein is CASKPDRGDAGELFF. The rearrangement links TRBV6-1 to TRBJ2-2, with TRBD1 matching over 10 bases. This CDR3 is 15 amino acids long. Germline V gene data show CDR1 as MNHNS and CDR2 as SASEGT. Trimming cost V 7 bases and J 6 bases; bases outside gene matches: 8.

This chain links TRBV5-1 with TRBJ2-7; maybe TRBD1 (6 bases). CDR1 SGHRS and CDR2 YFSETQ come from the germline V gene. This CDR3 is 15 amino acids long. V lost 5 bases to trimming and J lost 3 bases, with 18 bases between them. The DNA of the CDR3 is TGCGCCAGCAGTCCTTCCCCAGGGGCCTACTACGAGCAGTACTTC. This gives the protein CASSPSPGAYYEQYF.

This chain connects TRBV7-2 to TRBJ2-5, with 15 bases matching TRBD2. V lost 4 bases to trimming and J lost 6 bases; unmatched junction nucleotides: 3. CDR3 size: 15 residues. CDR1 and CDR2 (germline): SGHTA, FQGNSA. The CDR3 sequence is CASSSGLAGGKTQYF. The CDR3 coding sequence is TGTGCCAGCAGCTCCGGACTAGCGGGAGGGAAGACCCAGTACTTC.

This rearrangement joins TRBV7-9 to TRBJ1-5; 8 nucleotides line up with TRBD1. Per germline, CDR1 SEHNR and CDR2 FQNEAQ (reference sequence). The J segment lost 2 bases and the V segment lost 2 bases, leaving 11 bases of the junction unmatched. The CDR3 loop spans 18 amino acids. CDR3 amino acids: CASSLFFGTGHGNQPQHF. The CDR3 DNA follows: TGTGCCAGCAGCTTATTTTTTGGGACAGGCCATGGCAATCAGCCCCAGCATTTT.

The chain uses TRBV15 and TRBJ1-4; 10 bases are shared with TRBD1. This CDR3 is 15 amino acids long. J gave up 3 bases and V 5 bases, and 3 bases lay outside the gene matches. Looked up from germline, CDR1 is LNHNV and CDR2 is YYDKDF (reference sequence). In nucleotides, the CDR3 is TGTGCCACCAGCGGGACAGGGGCGGCTAATGAAAAACTGTTTTTT. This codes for CATSGTGAANEKLFF.

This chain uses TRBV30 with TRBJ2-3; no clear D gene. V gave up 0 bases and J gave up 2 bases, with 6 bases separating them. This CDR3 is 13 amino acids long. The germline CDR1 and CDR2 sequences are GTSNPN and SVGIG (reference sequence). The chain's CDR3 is CAWSVRVTDTQYF. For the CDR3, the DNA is TGTGCCTGGAGTGTACGAGTCACAGATACGCAGTATTTT.

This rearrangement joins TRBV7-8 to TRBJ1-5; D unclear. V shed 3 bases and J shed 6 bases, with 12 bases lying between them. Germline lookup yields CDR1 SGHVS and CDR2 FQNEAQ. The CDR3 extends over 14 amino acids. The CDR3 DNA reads TGTGCCAGCAGCTTTTACGGAGGTGGTCAGCCCCAGCATTTT. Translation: CASSFYGGGQPQHF.

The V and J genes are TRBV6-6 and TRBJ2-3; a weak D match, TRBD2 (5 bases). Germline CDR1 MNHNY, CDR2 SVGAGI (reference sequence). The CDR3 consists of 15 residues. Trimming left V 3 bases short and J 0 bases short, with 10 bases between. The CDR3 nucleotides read TGTGCCAGCAGTTATGTTGGACTGAGCACAGATACGCAGTATTTT. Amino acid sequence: CASSYVGLSTDTQYF.

The CDR3 DNA reads TGTGCCAGCAGTCCCGGACAGGGGGACACTGAAGCTTTCTTT. Amino acids: CASSPGQGDTEAFF. The chain is built from TRBV7-9 and TRBJ1-1; the match to TRBD1 covers 10 bases. After removal of 6 bases from V and 3 bases from J, the junction contained 4 bases not matched to a gene. From germline, CDR1 is SEHNR and CDR2 FQNEAQ (reference sequence). The CDR3 loop spans 14 amino acids.

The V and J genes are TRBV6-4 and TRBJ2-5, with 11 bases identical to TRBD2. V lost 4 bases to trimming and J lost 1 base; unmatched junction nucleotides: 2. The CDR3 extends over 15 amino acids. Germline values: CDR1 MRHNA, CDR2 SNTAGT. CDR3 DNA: TGTGCCAGCAGTGGACTAGCGGGGCCCCAAGAGACCCAGTACTTC. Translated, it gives CASSGLAGPQETQYF.

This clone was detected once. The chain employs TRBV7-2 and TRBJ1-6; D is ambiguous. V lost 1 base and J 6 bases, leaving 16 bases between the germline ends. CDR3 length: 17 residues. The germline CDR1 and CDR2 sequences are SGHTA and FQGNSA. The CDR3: CASSLESPGFSNSPLHF. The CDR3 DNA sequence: TGTGCCAGCAGCTTAGAATCTCCGGGTTTTAGTAATTCACCCCTCCACTTT.

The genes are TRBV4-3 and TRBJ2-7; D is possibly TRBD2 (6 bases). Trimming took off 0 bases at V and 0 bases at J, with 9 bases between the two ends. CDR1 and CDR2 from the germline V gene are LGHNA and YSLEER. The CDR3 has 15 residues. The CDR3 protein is CASSQDNGGSYEQYF. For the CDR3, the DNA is TGCGCCAGCAGCCAAGATAACGGGGGCTCCTACGAGCAGTACTTC.

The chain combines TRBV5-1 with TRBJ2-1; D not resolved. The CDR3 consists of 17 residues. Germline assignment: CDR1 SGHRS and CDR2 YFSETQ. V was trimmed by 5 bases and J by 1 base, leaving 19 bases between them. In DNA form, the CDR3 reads TGCGCCAGCAGACCTACCTACGGCCGACTTTCCTACAATGAGCAGTTCTTC. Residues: CASRPTYGRLSYNEQFF.

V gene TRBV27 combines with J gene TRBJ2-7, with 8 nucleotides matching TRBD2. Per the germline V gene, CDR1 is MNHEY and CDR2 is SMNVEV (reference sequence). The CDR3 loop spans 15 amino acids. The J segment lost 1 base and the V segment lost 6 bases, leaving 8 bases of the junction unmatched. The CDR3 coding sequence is TGTGCCAGCAGGGGACTGAGCGGGGGATCCTACGAGCAGTACTTC. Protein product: CASRGLSGGSYEQYF.

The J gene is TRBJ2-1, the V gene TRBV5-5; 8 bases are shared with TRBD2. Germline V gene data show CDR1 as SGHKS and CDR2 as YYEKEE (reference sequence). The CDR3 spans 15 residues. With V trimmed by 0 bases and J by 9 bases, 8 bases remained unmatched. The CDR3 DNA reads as TGTGCCAGCAGCTTGGCCGGGACTAGTGCAACTGAGCAGTTCTTC. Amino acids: CASSLAGTSATEQFF.

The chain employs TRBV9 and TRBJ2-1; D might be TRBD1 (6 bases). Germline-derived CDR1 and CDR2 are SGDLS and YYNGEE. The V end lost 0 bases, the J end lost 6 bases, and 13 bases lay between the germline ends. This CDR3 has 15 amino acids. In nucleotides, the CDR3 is TGTGCCAGCAGCGTAGTGGACAGACCCCCCAATGAGCAGTTCTTC. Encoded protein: CASSVVDRPPNEQFF.

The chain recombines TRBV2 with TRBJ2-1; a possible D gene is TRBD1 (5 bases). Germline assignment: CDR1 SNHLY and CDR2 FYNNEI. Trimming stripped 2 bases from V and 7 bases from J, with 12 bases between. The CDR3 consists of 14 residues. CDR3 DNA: TGTGCCAGCAGTGAAATTGTACAGGTGAATGAGCAGTTCTTC. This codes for CASSEIVQVNEQFF.

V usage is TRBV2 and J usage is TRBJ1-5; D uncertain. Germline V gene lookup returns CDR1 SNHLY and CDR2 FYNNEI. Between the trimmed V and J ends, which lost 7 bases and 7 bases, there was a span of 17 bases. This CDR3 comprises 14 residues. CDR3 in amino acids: CASMGGRGGQPQHF. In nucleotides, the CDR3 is TGTGCCAGCATGGGAGGGCGGGGAGGCCAGCCCCAGCATTTT.

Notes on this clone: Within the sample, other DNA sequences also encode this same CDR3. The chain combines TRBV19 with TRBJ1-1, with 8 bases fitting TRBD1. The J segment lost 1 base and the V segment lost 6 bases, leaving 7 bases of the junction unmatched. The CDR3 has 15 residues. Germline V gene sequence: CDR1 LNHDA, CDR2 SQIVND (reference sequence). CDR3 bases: TGTGCCAGTAGCCGGACAGGGCGGGGGAACACTGAAGCTTTCTTT. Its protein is CASSRTGRGNTEAFF.

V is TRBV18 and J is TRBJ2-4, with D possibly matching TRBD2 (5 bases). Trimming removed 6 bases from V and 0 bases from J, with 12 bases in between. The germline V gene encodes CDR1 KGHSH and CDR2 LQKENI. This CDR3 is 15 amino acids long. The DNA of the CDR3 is TGTGCCAGCTCTCTGGACTCCTTAGCCAAAAACATTCAGTACTTC. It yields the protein CASSLDSLAKNIQYF.

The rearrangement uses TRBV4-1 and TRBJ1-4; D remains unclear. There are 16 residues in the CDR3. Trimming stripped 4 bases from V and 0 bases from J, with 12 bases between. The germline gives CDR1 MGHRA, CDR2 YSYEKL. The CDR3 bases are TGCGCCAGCAGCCGCCTCCCACAAGCAACTAATGAAAAACTGTTTTTT. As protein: CASSRLPQATNEKLFF.

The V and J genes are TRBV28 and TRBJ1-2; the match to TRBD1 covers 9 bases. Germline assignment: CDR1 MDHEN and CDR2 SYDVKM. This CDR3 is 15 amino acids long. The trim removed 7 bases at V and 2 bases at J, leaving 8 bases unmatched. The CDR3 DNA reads TGTGCCAGCAATCGATACGGGACAGGGAACTATGGCTACACCTTC. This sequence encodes CASNRYGTGNYGYTF.

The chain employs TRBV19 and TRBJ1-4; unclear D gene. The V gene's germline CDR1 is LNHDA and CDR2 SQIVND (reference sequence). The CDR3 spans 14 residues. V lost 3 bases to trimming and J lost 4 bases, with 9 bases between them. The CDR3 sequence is CASSIGRNNEKLFF. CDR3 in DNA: TGTGCCAGTAGTATCGGCAGGAATAATGAAAAACTGTTTTTT.

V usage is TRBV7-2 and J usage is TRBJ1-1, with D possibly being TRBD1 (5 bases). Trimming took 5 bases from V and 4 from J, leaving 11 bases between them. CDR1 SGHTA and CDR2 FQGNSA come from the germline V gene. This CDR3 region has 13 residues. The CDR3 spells CASSPAGGTEAFF. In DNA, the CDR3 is TGTGCCAGCAGCCCCGCCGGGGGCACTGAAGCTTTCTTT.

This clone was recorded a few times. The CDR3 region has the DNA TGTGCCAGCAGCTTAGCGGCACCTAGTCTCTCTGGAAACACCATATATTTT. It is translated as CASSLAAPSLSGNTIYF. The chain carries TRBV7-8 and TRBJ1-3; unclear D gene. V lost 0 bases, J lost 0 bases, and 12 bases lay in between. There are 17 residues in the CDR3. Germline CDR1 reads SGHVS; CDR2 reads FQNEAQ.

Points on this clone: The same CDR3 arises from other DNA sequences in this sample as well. Written as DNA, the CDR3 is TGTGCCAGCAGGGGCAGGGTTGGTACTGAAGCTTTCTTT. Its protein is CASRGRVGTEAFF. The V call is TRBV28, the J call TRBJ1-1; D might be TRBD1 (5 bases). CDR1 and CDR2 (germline): MDHEN, SYDVKM. Trimming stripped 6 bases from V and 5 bases from J, with 13 bases between. The CDR3 length is 13 residues.

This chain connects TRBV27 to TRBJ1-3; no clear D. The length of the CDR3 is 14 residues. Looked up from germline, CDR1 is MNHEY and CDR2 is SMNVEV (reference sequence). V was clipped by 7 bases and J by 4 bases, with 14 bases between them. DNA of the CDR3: TGTGCCAGCACGAATACGGAGTCCGGAAACACCATATATTTT. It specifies CASTNTESGNTIYF.

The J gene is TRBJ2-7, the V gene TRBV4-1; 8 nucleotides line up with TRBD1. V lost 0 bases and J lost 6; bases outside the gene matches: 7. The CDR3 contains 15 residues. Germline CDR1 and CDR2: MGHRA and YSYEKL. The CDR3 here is CASSQEWDRIFEQYF. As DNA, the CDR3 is TGCGCCAGCAGCCAAGAGTGGGACAGGATTTTCGAGCAGTACTTC.